The 20 T cell receptor beta chains listed next were all sequenced from one sample in a study of cytomegalovirus exposure and HLA in healthy donors (TCRdb year 2017). Libraries were built with the immunoSEQ multiplex PCR assay. The multiplex PCR relied on a mix of 60 forward primers for TCR Vbeta segments and 13 reverse primers for TCR Jbeta segments. Entries here come from immuneACCESS through TCRdb and include only in-frame sequences with V and J called. Some clones fail to appear in such tables; in the studies checked, an unresolved V gene covers under half of the shortfall, and the cause of the remainder is unknown. The sample has 110,000 or so clones on record, about 76% of them singletons. The leading ten clones occupy under 9.5% of the sample. Sequenced sample: PBMCs. The receptors were gathered from a man aged 40-49 years in good health and CMV-seronegative.

This clone was counted between two and nine times. V gene TRBV5-4 combines with J gene TRBJ1-4; D perhaps matches TRBD1 (5 bases). Trimming removed 4 bases from V and 6 bases from J, with 16 bases in between. The CDR3 runs 15 residues. Germline V gene sequence: CDR1 SGHNT, CDR2 YYREEE (reference sequence). The CDR3 DNA reads as TGTGCCAGCAGCCGGTCGCAGGGTGTTCATGAAAAACTGTTTTTT. Encoded protein: CASSRSQGVHEKLFF. The variable domain in full, completed from reference TRBV5-4 and TRBJ1-4, reads ETGVTQSPTHLIKTRGQQVTLRCSSQSGHNTVSWYQQALGQGPQFIFQYYREEENGRGNFPPRFSGLQFPNYSSELNVNALELDDSALYLCASSRSQGVHEKLFFGSGTQLSVL.

This chain connects TRBV5-6 to TRBJ1-1, with no clear D. Germline CDR1 and CDR2: SGHDT and YYEEEE. V was pared by 7 bases and J by 7 bases, with 14 bases between. The CDR3 is 12 residues long. The CDR3 sequence is CASGGQANEAFF. Here the CDR3 DNA reads TGTGCCAGCGGCGGGCAGGCCAATGAAGCTTTCTTT.

This clone was counted only a few times. The chain is built from TRBV19 and TRBJ2-7; weak D call: TRBD2 (6 bases). The CDR3 has 15 amino acids. From germline, CDR1 is LNHDA and CDR2 SQIVND (reference sequence). V was clipped by 3 bases and J by 3 bases, with 15 bases between them. CDR3 sequence (DNA): TGTGCCAGTAGTATGTTCTCGGGGGAAGGCTACGAGCAGTACTTC. It encodes CASSMFSGEGYEQYF.

The rearrangement uses TRBV2 and TRBJ1-6; 10 bases are shared with TRBD1. V trimming: 6 bases; J trimming: 6 bases; junction bases outside the gene matches: 5. The CDR3 totals 15 residues. Germline-derived CDR1 and CDR2 are SNHLY and FYNNEI. CDR3 amino acids: CASRAGQGGNSPLHF. In DNA, the CDR3 is TGTGCCAGCAGGGCCGGACAGGGGGGTAATTCACCCCTCCACTTT.

V usage is TRBV6-5 and J usage is TRBJ1-2; 11 bases line up with TRBD1. The CDR3 runs to 12 residues. Trimming cost V 11 bases and J 7 bases; bases outside gene matches: 6. Germline V CDR1 and CDR2: MNHEY, SVGAGI. The CDR3: CACGDRGGGYTF. In nucleotides, the CDR3 is TGTGCCTGCGGGGACAGGGGGGGTGGCTACACCTTC.

The chain employs TRBV7-2 and TRBJ1-5, with 9 bases matching TRBD1. The V gene's germline CDR1 is SGHTA and CDR2 FQGNSA. V lost 1 base and J lost 6; bases outside the gene matches: 4. The CDR3 loop spans 15 amino acids. The CDR3 nucleotides are TGTGCCAGCAGCTTAGAGACAGGGGGTGGTCAGCCCCAGCATTTT. It is translated as CASSLETGGGQPQHF.

The chain uses TRBV5-3 and TRBJ2-2; TRBD1 might be the D (5 bases). TRBV5-3 is an ORF; its function is uncertain. The CDR3 extends over 14 amino acids. Trimming removed 8 bases at V and 1 base at J, with 12 bases between. The CDR3 protein is CASTDSLNTGELFF. CDR3 in DNA: TGTGCCAGCACCGACAGCCTGAACACCGGGGAGCTGTTTTTT.

This sequence joins TRBV27 and TRBJ1-1, with D possibly TRBD1 on 5 matching bases. V was clipped by 2 bases and J by 5 bases, with 12 bases between them. This CDR3 comprises 14 residues. Germline V gene data show CDR1 as MNHEY and CDR2 as SMNVEV (reference sequence). The DNA for the CDR3 is TGTGCCAGCAGTTTACAGGGAAGGGGAACTGAAGCTTTCTTT. It yields the protein CASSLQGRGTEAFF.

The chain couples TRBV19 to TRBJ1-1; TRBD1 matches at 9 bases. This CDR3 spans 14 amino acids. V was pared by 3 bases and J by 5 bases, with 4 bases of the junction left unmatched. Per the germline V gene, CDR1 is LNHDA and CDR2 is SQIVND (reference sequence). This CDR3 reads CASSILGQGTEAFF. The CDR3 region has the DNA TGTGCCAGTAGTATTCTGGGACAGGGAACTGAAGCTTTCTTT.

The J gene is TRBJ2-2, the V gene TRBV9, with D possibly matching TRBD1 (6 bases). The CDR3 is 19 amino acids. The germline CDR1 and CDR2 sequences are SGDLS and YYNGEE. V was trimmed by 0 bases and J by 7 bases, leaving 25 bases between them. The CDR3 sequence is CASSVAPNPRAGVDGELFF. In nucleotides, the CDR3 is TGTGCCAGCAGCGTAGCCCCCAACCCTAGGGCAGGGGTTGACGGGGAGCTGTTTTTT.

This clone appeared a single time. This chain joins TRBV2 and TRBJ2-2; D remains unclear. Germline assignment: CDR1 SNHLY and CDR2 FYNNEI. The CDR3 sequence is 13 residues long. Trimming shortened V by 5 bases and J by 4 bases, and 8 bases separated the two germline ends. CDR3: CASSLQATGELFF. CDR3 nucleotides: TGTGCCAGCAGTCTTCAGGCCACCGGGGAGCTGTTTTTT.

This clone was counted only a few times. The chain has TRBV4-2 and TRBJ1-5; tentative D call: TRBD1 (6 bases). Trimming removed 0 bases from V and 6 bases from J, with 12 bases in between. The CDR3 is 15 amino acids. Per germline, CDR1 LGHNA and CDR2 YNFKEQ. The DNA for the CDR3 is TGTGCCAGCAGCCAAGACTGGCAGGGGAGTCAGCCCCAGCATTTT. Protein: CASSQDWQGSQPQHF.

This clone is a singleton in its sample. The chain carries TRBV4-1 and TRBJ1-1; no reliable D call. This CDR3 has 14 residues. CDR1 and CDR2 (germline): MGHRA, YSYEKL. Trimming shortened V by 4 bases and J by 1 base, and 10 bases separated the two germline ends. The chain's CDR3 is CASSLFQANTEAFF. Here the CDR3 DNA reads TGCGCCAGCAGCCTATTTCAAGCGAACACTGAAGCTTTCTTT.

The chain links TRBV4-3 to TRBJ2-7; a possible D gene is TRBD2 (5 bases). Germline lookup yields CDR1 LGHNA and CDR2 YSLEER. The CDR3 contains 12 residues. V was clipped by 3 bases and J by 7 bases, with 10 bases between them. The CDR3 protein is CASSHAAGEQYF. Here the CDR3 DNA reads TGCGCCAGCAGCCACGCCGCGGGTGAGCAGTACTTC.

This chain connects TRBV5-1 to TRBJ2-3; 7 positions agree with TRBD2. Trimming at V came to 7 bases and at J to 3 bases, leaving 11 bases not matched to a gene. This CDR3 comprises 15 residues. Looked up from germline, CDR1 is SGHRS and CDR2 is YFSETQ. CDR3 protein: CASAIGGRGTDTQYF. CDR3 coding DNA: TGCGCCAGCGCCATAGGAGGGAGGGGTACAGATACGCAGTATTTT.

The genes are TRBV25-1 and TRBJ1-1; the D is unclear. CDR1 is MGHDK and CDR2 is SYGVNS in the germline V gene. The CDR3 spans 11 residues. Trimming removed 4 bases from V and 7 bases from J, with 7 bases in between. CDR3 loop: CASSVSGEAFF. CDR3 in DNA: TGTGCCAGCAGTGTCTCAGGTGAAGCTTTCTTT.

This clone was seen a handful of times. This sequence joins TRBV6-5 and TRBJ2-7, with a tentative D call TRBD1 (7 bases). Trimming took 0 bases from V and 6 from J, leaving 15 bases between them. CDR1 and CDR2 (germline): MNHEY, SVGAGI. The CDR3 totals 15 residues. The CDR3 spells CASSYSIARGAEQYF. CDR3 nucleotide sequence: TGTGCCAGCAGTTACTCGATTGCCAGGGGGGCCGAGCAGTACTTC.

DNA of the CDR3: TGTGCCAGTAGTACCAGTGATCTCGAGCAGTACTTC. Protein: CASSTSDLEQYF. The chain recombines TRBV19 with TRBJ2-7, with D hard to call. CDR3 length: 12 amino acids. Germline assignment: CDR1 LNHDA and CDR2 SQIVND (reference sequence). Trimming took 4 bases from V and 6 from J, leaving 10 bases between them.

This rearrangement joins TRBV18 to TRBJ2-7; 7 bases map to TRBD1. Trimming removed 0 bases from V and 3 bases from J; junction bases left unmatched: 14. This CDR3 is built from 18 residues. Per the germline V gene, CDR1 is KGHSH and CDR2 is LQKENI. CDR3 bases: TGTGCCAGCTCACCACCTGACCCCCGGGGACAGCCCTTCTACGAGCAGTACTTC. Translating it yields CASSPPDPRGQPFYEQYF.

The chain couples TRBV9 to TRBJ2-3, with TRBD2 matching 7 bases. The length of the CDR3 is 15 residues. V was pared by 0 bases and J by 4 bases, with 5 bases of the junction left unmatched. CDR1 is SGDLS and CDR2 is YYNGEE in the germline V gene. The CDR3 spells CASSVGRGSSDTQYF. The CDR3 coding sequence is TGTGCCAGCAGCGTAGGGCGGGGGTCCTCAGATACGCAGTATTTT. Variable domain in full (rest from reference TRBV9 and TRBJ2-3): DSGVTQTPKHLITATGQRVTLRCSPRSGDLSVYWYQQSLDQGLQFLIQYYNGEERAKGNILERFSAQQFPDLHSELNLSSLELGDSALYFCASSVGRGSSDTQYFGPGTRLTVL.